This T cell receptor beta chain comes out of a study of cytomegalovirus exposure and HLA in healthy donors. Across the study: Genotyping of 430 or so donors showed that 70% to 90% belonged to the Caucasian-associated ancestry cluster. General observations from the study: Cytomegalovirus status was reportedly diagnosed by the classifier with high specificity and sensitivity.

Between the trimmed V and J ends, which lost 2 bases and 4 bases, there was a span of 9 bases. Germline assignment: CDR1 SGHRS and CDR2 YFSETQ. The CDR3 runs 13 residues. Primers: 60 Vbeta forward and 13 Jbeta reverse. TCRdb's copy holds only in-frame clones and misses some; the assay was immunoSEQ multiplex PCR. The table has 150,000 to 200,000 clones, around 74% seen once. The donors, nominally healthy at sampling, likely had unrecorded immune exposures. To note about this clone: Antigen: not known.

The sequence derives from a female donor in good health and CMV-seronegative. The chain combines TRBV5-1 with TRBJ2-5, with a tentative D call TRBD2 (5 bases). Sequencing was done on a sample of PBMCs. The CDR3 protein is CASSFGVGETQYF. CDR3 nucleotides: TGCGCCAGCAGCTTCGGGGTGGGAGAGACCCAGTACTTC.